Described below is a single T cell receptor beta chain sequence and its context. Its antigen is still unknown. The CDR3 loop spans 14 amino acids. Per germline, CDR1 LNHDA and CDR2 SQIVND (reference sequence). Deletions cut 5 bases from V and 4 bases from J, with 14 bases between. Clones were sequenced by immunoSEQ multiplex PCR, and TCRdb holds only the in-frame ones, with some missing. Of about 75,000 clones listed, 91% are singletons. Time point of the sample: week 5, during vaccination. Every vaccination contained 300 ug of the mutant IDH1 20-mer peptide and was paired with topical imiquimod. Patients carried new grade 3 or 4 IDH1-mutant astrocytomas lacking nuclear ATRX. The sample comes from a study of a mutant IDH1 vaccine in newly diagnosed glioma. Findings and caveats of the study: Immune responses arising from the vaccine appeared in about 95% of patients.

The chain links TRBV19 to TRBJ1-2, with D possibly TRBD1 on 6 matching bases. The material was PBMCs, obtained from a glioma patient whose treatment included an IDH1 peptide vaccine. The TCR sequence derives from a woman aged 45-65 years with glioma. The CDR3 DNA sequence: TGTGCCAGTAGTTCTCGGACAGCCTCCTATGGCTACACCTTC. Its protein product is CASSSRTASYGYTF.